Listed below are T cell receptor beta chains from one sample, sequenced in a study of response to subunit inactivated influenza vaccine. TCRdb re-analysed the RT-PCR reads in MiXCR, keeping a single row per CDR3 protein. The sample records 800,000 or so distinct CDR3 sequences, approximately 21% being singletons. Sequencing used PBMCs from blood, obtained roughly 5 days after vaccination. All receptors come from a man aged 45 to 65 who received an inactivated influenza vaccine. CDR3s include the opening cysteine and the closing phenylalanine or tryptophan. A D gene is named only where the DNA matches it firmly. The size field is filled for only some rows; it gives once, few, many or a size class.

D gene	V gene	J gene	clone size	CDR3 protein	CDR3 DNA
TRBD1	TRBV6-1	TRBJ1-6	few	CASSWGQGTSPLHF	TGTGCCAGCAGCTGGGGACAGGGTACTTCACCCCTCCACTTT
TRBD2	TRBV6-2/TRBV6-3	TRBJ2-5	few	CASSSFKRGEETQYF	TGTGCCAGCAGTTCCTTCAAGCGGGGGGAGGAGACCCAGTACTTC
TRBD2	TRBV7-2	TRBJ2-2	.	CASSLSSGVNTGELFF	TGTGCCAGCAGCTTATCGAGCGGGGTGAACACCGGGGAGCTGTTTTTT
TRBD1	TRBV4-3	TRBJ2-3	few	CASSQGGQGGTQYF	TGCGCCAGCAGCCAAGGGGGACAGGGGGGTACGCAGTATTTT
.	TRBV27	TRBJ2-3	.	CASSLSSIGRDTQYF	TGTGCCAGCAGTTTATCCTCGATAGGTAGGGATACGCAGTATTTT
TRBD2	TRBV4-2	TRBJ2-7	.	CASSPSGTHYEQYF	TGTGCCAGCAGCCCGAGCGGGACCCACTACGAGCAGTACTTC
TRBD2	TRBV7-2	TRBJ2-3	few	CASSSRLAGTDTQYF	TGTGCCAGCAGCTCTAGGCTAGCGGGGACAGATACGCAGTATTTT
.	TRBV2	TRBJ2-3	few	CASTEGYSTQYF	TGTGCCAGCACCGAGGGGTACTCTACGCAGTATTTT
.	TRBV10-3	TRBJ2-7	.	CAISAPGLYEQYF	TGTGCCATCAGTGCACCGGGACTCTACGAGCAGTACTTC
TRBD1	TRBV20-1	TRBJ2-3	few	CSAQDRGRGDTQYF	TGCAGTGCTCAAGACAGGGGTAGAGGAGATACGCAGTATTTT
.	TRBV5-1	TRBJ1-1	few	CASSLDGITNTEAFF	TGCGCCAGCAGCCTGGATGGGATAACGAACACTGAAGCTTTCTTT
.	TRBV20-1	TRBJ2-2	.	CSARGGPANTGELFF	TGCAGTGCTAGGGGGGGGCCCGCGAACACCGGGGAGCTGTTTTTT
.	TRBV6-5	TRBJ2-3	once	CASIKQGTHTDTQYF	TGTGCCAGCATTAAACAGGGAACCCACACAGATACGCAGTATTTT
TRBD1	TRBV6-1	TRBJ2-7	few	CASSALRRQGAYEQYF	TGTGCCAGCAGTGCCCTACGGAGACAGGGGGCCTACGAGCAGTACTTC
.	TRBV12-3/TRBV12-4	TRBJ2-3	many	CASSSRERADTQYF	TGTGCCAGCAGTTCCCGGGAGAGAGCAGATACGCAGTATTTT
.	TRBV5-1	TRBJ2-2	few	CASSMQTGKGGELFF	TGCGCCAGCAGCATGCAAACAGGGAAAGGCGGGGAGCTGTTTTTT
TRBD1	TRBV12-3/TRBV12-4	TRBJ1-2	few	CASSLTGGAGGYTF	TGTGCCAGCAGTCTGACAGGGGGCGCGGGTGGCTACACCTTC
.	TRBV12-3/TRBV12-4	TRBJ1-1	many	CASSRGPNTEAFF	TGTGCCAGCAGTCGCGGTCCTAACACTGAAGCTTTCTTT
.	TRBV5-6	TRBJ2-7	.	CASSAGGTPPHEQYF	TGTGCCAGCAGCGCGGGTGGGACTCCACCACACGAGCAGTACTTC
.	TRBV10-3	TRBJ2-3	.	CAISPRSLGITDTQYF	TGTGCCATCAGTCCAAGGTCCCTTGGGATCACAGATACGCAGTATTTT
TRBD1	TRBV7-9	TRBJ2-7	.	CASSYGGQYYEQYF	TGTGCCAGCAGCTATGGGGGACAGTACTACGAGCAGTACTTC
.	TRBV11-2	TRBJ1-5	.	CASSRGRGSNQPQHF	TGTGCCAGCAGCCGAGGGAGGGGTAGCAATCAGCCCCAGCATTTT
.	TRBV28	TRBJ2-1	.	CASITAGQGRGEQFF	TGTGCCAGCATCACCGCGGGGCAGGGTCGCGGTGAGCAGTTCTTC
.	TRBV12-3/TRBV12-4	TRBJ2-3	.	CASRPGTAPLADTQYF	TGTGCCAGCAGACCCGGAACAGCTCCCCTCGCAGATACGCAGTATTTT
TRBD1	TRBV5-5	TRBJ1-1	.	CASSLGQATMNTEAFF	TGTGCCAGCAGCTTAGGACAGGCGACAATGAACACTGAAGCTTTCTTT
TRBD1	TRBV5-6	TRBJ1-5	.	CASSQQGAIQPQHF	TGTGCCAGCAGCCAACAGGGGGCGATTCAGCCCCAGCATTTT
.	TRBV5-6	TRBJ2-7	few	CASSLRTVFYEQYF	TGTGCCAGCAGCCTCAGGACAGTTTTCTACGAGCAGTACTTC
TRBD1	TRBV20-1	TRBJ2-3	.	CCAARTGLRTDTQYF	TGCTGTGCGGCCCGGACAGGGTTACGCACAGATACGCAGTATTTT
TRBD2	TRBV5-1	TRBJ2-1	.	CASSLGSGRDEQFF	TGCGCCAGCAGCTTGGGTAGCGGGAGGGATGAGCAGTTCTTC
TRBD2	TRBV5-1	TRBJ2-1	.	CASSLERGPGEQFF	TGCGCCAGCAGCTTGGAGCGGGGTCCGGGTGAGCAGTTCTTC
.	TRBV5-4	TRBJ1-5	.	CASSTDRSNQPQHF	TGTGCCAGCAGCACGGATAGAAGCAATCAGCCCCAGCATTTT
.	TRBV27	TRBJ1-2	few	CASRPYEGGKAYGYTF	TGTGCCAGCAGACCCTATGAAGGAGGGAAGGCCTATGGCTACACCTTC
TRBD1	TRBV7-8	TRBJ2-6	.	CASSLVTLTGVRSGANVLTF	TGTGCCAGCAGCTTAGTGACCTTAACAGGGGTACGCTCTGGGGCCAACGTCCTGACTTTC
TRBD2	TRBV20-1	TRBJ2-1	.	CSARDSAGTSGGDEQFF	TGCAGTGCTAGAGATTCTGCTGGGACTAGCGGGGGAGATGAGCAGTTCTTC
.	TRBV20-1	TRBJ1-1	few	CSAETGSRIAEAFF	TGCAGTGCCGAGACAGGATCAAGGATCGCTGAAGCTTTCTTT
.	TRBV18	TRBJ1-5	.	CASSPPGTRSQPQHF	TGTGCCAGCTCACCACCCGGGACGAGGAGTCAGCCCCAGCATTTT
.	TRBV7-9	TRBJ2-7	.	CASSLSSTGKDEQYF	TGTGCCAGCAGCTTAAGCTCCACCGGAAAGGACGAGCAGTACTTC
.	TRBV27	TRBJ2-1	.	CASRLSAALRSYNEQFF	TGTGCCAGCAGACTTTCGGCGGCGCTGAGGTCCTACAATGAGCAGTTCTTC
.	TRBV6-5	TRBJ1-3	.	CASSYSPGENTIYF	TGTGCCAGCAGTTACTCCCCGGGAGAAAACACCATATATTTT
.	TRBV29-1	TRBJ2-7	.	CSVGHSAYEQYF	TGCAGCGTGGGACATAGCGCTTACGAGCAGTACTTC
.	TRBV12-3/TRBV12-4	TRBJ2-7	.	CASSPGLQVPEQYF	TGTGCCAGCAGTCCCGGTTTACAGGTCCCCGAGCAGTACTTC
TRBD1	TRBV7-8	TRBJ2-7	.	CASSPRDRWGNEQYF	TGTGCCAGCAGCCCCCGGGACAGGTGGGGTAACGAGCAGTACTTC
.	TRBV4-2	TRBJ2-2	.	CASSQDFLRGRTGELFF	TGTGCCAGCAGCCAAGATTTTTTACGGGGGCGGACCGGGGAGCTGTTTTTT
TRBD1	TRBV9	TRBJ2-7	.	CASGQNRGFSEQYF	TGTGCCAGCGGTCAGAACAGGGGTTTTTCCGAGCAGTACTTC
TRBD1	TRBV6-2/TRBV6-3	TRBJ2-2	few	CASRTGQGNTGELFF	TGTGCCAGCAGAACGGGACAGGGGAACACCGGGGAGCTGTTTTTT
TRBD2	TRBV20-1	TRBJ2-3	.	CSARFSGSGTDTQYF	TGCAGTGCTAGATTTAGCGGGAGCGGGACAGATACGCAGTATTTT
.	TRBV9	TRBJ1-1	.	CASSVGEVLVTEAFF	TGTGCCAGCAGCGTAGGGGAGGTGTTGGTCACTGAAGCTTTCTTT
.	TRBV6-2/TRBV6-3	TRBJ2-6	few	CASSYSIVRGQLSSGANVLTF	TGTGCCAGCAGTTACTCGATTGTAAGGGGACAACTGAGCTCTGGGGCCAACGTCCTGACTTTC